Given below is one TCR beta chain in context. The germline V gene has CDR1 SEHNR and CDR2 FQNEAQ (reference sequence). This CDR3 spans 15 amino acids. V trimming: 0 bases; J trimming: 4 bases; junction bases outside the gene matches: 2. PCR was performed using 60 Vbeta and 13 Jbeta primers. Clones were sequenced by immunoSEQ multiplex PCR, and TCRdb holds only the in-frame ones, with some missing. The data hold about 120,000 clones, with 80% observed a single time. These data originate in a study of cytomegalovirus exposure and HLA in healthy donors. The TCR comes from a man younger than 45 in good health and CMV-seronegative. The source material was PBMCs. This chain links TRBV7-9 with TRBJ1-5, with 8 positions matching TRBD1. The CDR3 region has the DNA TGTGCCAGCAGCTTAGCGACAGGGGAAAATCAGCCCCAGCATTTT. Protein sequence: CASSLATGENQPQHF.